The rows below give T cell receptor beta chains drawn from one sample of a study of post-analysis software for immune sequencing data. TCRdb passed the PCR reads through MiXCR, listing each CDR3 protein once. This table has 750,000 to 950,000 distinct CDR3 sequences, 53% appearing once. The sample comprised blood. The origin of the receptors is a girl between 5 and 17 years old with multiple sclerosis. CDR3s include the opening cysteine and the closing phenylalanine or tryptophan. The order of the fields is V gene, J gene, D gene, clone size, CDR3 protein, CDR3 DNA. The D gene is left open where the match is weak. Clone size appears in some rows only: once, few, many, or a class for an expanded clone.

>TRBV15|TRBJ2-7|-|few
CATSRDGDNYEQYF
TGTGCCACCAGCAGAGATGGGGACAACTACGAGCAGTACTTC
>TRBV5-1|TRBJ2-3|-|-
CASSIAASGSTDTQYF
TGCGCCAGCAGCATCGCTGCCTCCGGGAGCACAGATACGCAGTATTTT
>TRBV29-1|TRBJ2-3|-|few
CSVVGFADTQYF
TGCAGCGTGGTAGGGTTCGCAGATACGCAGTATTTT
>TRBV5-1|TRBJ2-1|-|few
CASNSGIRGDEQFF
TGCGCCAGCAACTCGGGGATTCGGGGAGATGAGCAGTTCTTC
>TRBV29-1|TRBJ1-2|-|many
CSVVGDGYTF
TGCAGCGTCGTGGGTGACGGCTACACCTTC
>TRBV20-1|TRBJ2-3|-|-
CSATVRNTQYF
TGCAGTGCCACAGTAAGAAATACGCAGTATTTT
>TRBV6-1|TRBJ2-1|TRBD1|few
CASSKDLAGGSHNEQFF
TGTGCCAGCAGTAAGGACCTGGCAGGGGGTTCCCACAATGAGCAGTTCTTC
>TRBV20-1|TRBJ1-2|-|-
CSARWALSDRGYTF
TGCAGTGCTAGATGGGCCCTTAGCGATAGAGGCTACACCTTC
>TRBV5-1|TRBJ2-7|TRBD1|-
CASSFGGTGVGEQYF
TGCGCCAGCAGCTTTGGCGGGACAGGGGTAGGCGAGCAGTACTTC
>TRBV4-2|TRBJ2-7|TRBD2|-
CASSPPSSGRPSYEQYF
TGTGCCAGCAGCCCACCTTCTAGCGGGAGACCCTCCTACGAGCAGTACTTC
>TRBV4-1|TRBJ1-4|-|-
CASSQDPEGGYNEKLFF
TGCGCCAGCAGCCAAGATCCAGAGGGAGGGTATAATGAAAAACTGTTTTTT
>TRBV27|TRBJ1-2|-|-
CASSLTSQGYYGYTF
TGTGCCAGCAGTTTAACCTCTCAGGGCTACTATGGCTACACCTTC
>TRBV7-3|TRBJ2-7|-|-
CASSLLNNYEQYF
TGTGCCAGCAGCTTATTAAACAACTACGAGCAGTACTTC
>TRBV7-9|TRBJ2-7|TRBD2|few
CASSFGTSGSSYEQYF
TGTGCCAGCAGCTTTGGGACTAGCGGTAGCTCCTACGAGCAGTACTTC
>TRBV12-3/TRBV12-4|TRBJ2-1|TRBD1|few
CASSLNTGGNEQFF
TGTGCCAGCAGTTTAAATACAGGGGGTAATGAGCAGTTCTTC
>TRBV20-1|TRBJ2-5|TRBD2|-
CSASSSGRLTNQETQYF
TGCAGTGCTAGTTCGAGCGGGAGGCTCACAAACCAAGAGACCCAGTACTTC
>TRBV4-2|TRBJ2-7|TRBD2|-
CASSQELAGVDEQYF
TGTGCCAGCAGCCAAGAACTAGCGGGAGTTGACGAGCAGTACTTC
>TRBV9|TRBJ2-5|TRBD1|-
CASSVAPTGGGQETQYF
TGTGCCAGCAGCGTAGCCCCTACAGGGGGAGGACAAGAGACCCAGTACTTC
>TRBV7-2|TRBJ1-5|-|few
CASSLVGGGNQPQHF
TGTGCCAGCAGCTTAGTAGGGGGAGGGAATCAGCCCCAGCATTTT
>TRBV6-1|TRBJ1-6|-|few
CASSVSSLSAPLHF
TGTGCCAGCAGTGTCTCCTCCTTAAGTGCACCCCTCCACTTT
>TRBV4-2|TRBJ1-1|-|-
CASSQGAGVIDTEAFF
TGTGCCAGCAGCCAAGGGGCAGGGGTGATCGACACTGAAGCTTTCTTT
>TRBV5-1|TRBJ2-2|TRBD1|-
CASSRNPGTGGRDGELFF
TGCGCCAGCAGCCGGAACCCCGGGACAGGGGGCCGGGACGGGGAGCTGTTTTTT
>TRBV5-1|TRBJ2-1|-|-
CASSLAYGRSSYNEQFF
TGCGCCAGCAGCTTGGCCTACGGCCGCAGCTCCTACAATGAGCAGTTCTTC
>TRBV20-1|TRBJ1-1|-|-
CSVKRPNTEAFF
TGCAGTGTTAAACGGCCAAACACTGAAGCTTTCTTT
>TRBV6-5|TRBJ1-1|-|-
CASSYYGVNTEAFF
TGTGCCAGCAGTTACTACGGGGTGAACACTGAAGCTTTCTTT
>TRBV6-6|TRBJ2-7|-|-
CASTQAKYEQYF
TGTGCCAGCACCCAAGCGAAATACGAGCAGTACTTC
>TRBV7-3|TRBJ2-1|-|-
CASSLYQGSNEQFF
TGTGCCAGCAGCTTATATCAGGGCTCCAATGAGCAGTTCTTC
>TRBV6-5|TRBJ2-6|-|-
CASSYSRFVPWSSGANVLTF
TGTGCCAGCAGTTACTCGAGATTTGTGCCCTGGAGCTCTGGGGCCAACGTCCTGACTTTC
>TRBV3-1|TRBJ1-2|-|-
CASSQDYSREHYGYTF
TGTGCCAGCAGCCAAGATTATAGCAGGGAGCACTATGGCTACACCTTC
>TRBV20-1|TRBJ1-2|-|-
CSAPTGTSLVDHTF
TGCAGTGCTCCTACCGGGACCTCCCTTGTGGACCACACCTTC
>TRBV9|TRBJ2-1|-|few
CASSVETGDNEQFF
TGTGCCAGCAGCGTGGAGACAGGAGACAATGAGCAGTTCTTC
>TRBV6-6|TRBJ2-4|-|-
CTSSYHRQDIAKNIQYF
TGTACCAGCAGTTACCACCGACAGGATATAGCCAAAAACATTCAGTACTTC
>TRBV18|TRBJ2-4|TRBD1|few
CASSPLGQGEGNIQYF
TGTGCCAGCTCACCCCTCGGACAGGGGGAAGGAAACATTCAGTACTTC
>TRBV2|TRBJ2-5|-|-
CASSETSRTVTQYF
TGTGCCAGCAGTGAAACAAGCCGGACAGTGACCCAGTACTTC
>TRBV29-1|TRBJ2-7|-|-
CSVEQVPYEQYF
TGCAGCGTTGAACAGGTACCCTACGAGCAGTACTTC
>TRBV10-3|TRBJ1-2|TRBD1|-
CAIGGDRADGYTF
TGTGCCATCGGCGGGGACAGGGCTGATGGCTACACCTTC
>TRBV10-3|TRBJ2-1|-|few
CAISEGRGLGNEQFF
TGTGCCATCAGTGAGGGCAGGGGCCTTGGCAATGAGCAGTTCTTC
>TRBV5-1|TRBJ2-3|-|-
CASSQLVDFTQYF
TGCGCCAGCAGCCAGCTCGTGGATTTTACGCAGTATTTT
>TRBV5-1|TRBJ1-1|TRBD1|-
CASSFFSLRDRREAFF
TGCGCCAGCAGCTTTTTCTCCCTCCGGGACAGGAGGGAAGCTTTCTTT
>TRBV14|TRBJ2-3|-|-
CASSQNQDTQYF
TGTGCCAGCAGCCAAAATCAGGATACGCAGTATTTT
>TRBV10-3|TRBJ2-5|TRBD1|-
CAIRTGKETQYF
TGTGCCATCAGGACAGGGAAAGAGACCCAGTACTTC
>TRBV6-2/TRBV6-3|TRBJ1-1|-|-
CASSYPRGGRDTEAFF
TGTGCCAGCAGTTACCCTCGGGGAGGCCGGGACACTGAAGCTTTCTTT
>TRBV12-3/TRBV12-4|TRBJ1-2|-|few
CASSPTGRTNYGYTF
TGTGCCAGCAGTCCAACGGGACGGACTAACTATGGCTACACCTTC
>TRBV6-2/TRBV6-3|TRBJ2-5|TRBD1|-
CASRPQGAHLSVETQYF
TGTGCCAGCAGACCACAGGGGGCACACCTGAGTGTTGAGACCCAGTACTTC
>TRBV12-5|TRBJ2-1|-|once
CASGLRSNNEQFF
TGTGCTAGTGGCTTAAGAAGCAACAATGAGCAGTTCTTC